The source of this T cell receptor beta chain is a study of blood T cells in healthy people across ages (dated by TCRdb to the mid-2010s). In terms of the full investigation: In model experiments, template switching captured roughly one uniquely barcoded TCR beta cDNA molecule for every two T cells. The study measured age-related changes in TCR beta repertoire diversity using deep sequencing normalized with unique cDNA molecular identifiers. The donors were divided into four age groups: young (average 16 years), middle-aged (under 40), aged (approximately 64) and long-lived (more than 75). Two additional independent replicas of 1 million unique cDNA reads from the same blood draw were analyzed for two donors (one aged 18 to 30 and one aged 80 or older). Overall study results and their limits: As age increased, observed TCR beta diversity per million T cells dropped in a roughly linear way, and a significant reduction was already evident by age roughly 36. The CMV infection status of donors was not known, potentially confounding age-related changes in expanded clonotypes. The percentage of naive T cells measured by flow cytometry correlated strongly with observed TCR beta diversity. Bulk unsorted PBMC profiling prevented conclusive comparison of naive and antigen-experienced compartments. Compared with the aged group, the long-lived group had more naive CD4+ T cells, fewer expanded clones and increased TCR diversity, suggesting age selection. Total diversity estimates from one million sequenced T cells were considered lower bounds and underestimates.

A word on this clonotype: No cognate antigen has been identified for it. Within one base of it there is no much larger clone, and no base qualities were kept.

Systemically healthy Caucasian individuals from Russia, roughly 40 in total and aged roughly 6 to 90 years, were included as donors. Around 10 milliliters of peripheral blood were drawn from each donor into EDTA-treated Vacutainer tubes. Ficoll-Paque density-gradient centrifugation was used to isolate PBMCs, with at least 6.5 million per sample. Total RNA was extracted from PBMCs with Trizol reagent, with at least 6 micrograms obtained per sample. The percentages of naive CD45RAhigh/CD27high T cells were determined by flow cytometry on a PBMC aliquot from every donor. Relative to germline, V is 0 bases shorter and J is 8 bases shorter, with 17 bases between their ends. The CDR3 spans 16 residues, from the cysteine through the phenylalanine. The DNA shown is the 48-base CDR3, in frame from base 1. Based on the germline V gene, the CDR1 and CDR2 sequences are LGHNA and YSLEER. The library was made by 5' RACE. This sample was sequenced with an Illumina HiSeq 2500. A second about 7 to 11 cycle PCR used a sample-barcoded 5' primer and a J-beta primer mix. A unique molecular identifier was introduced onto each TCR beta cDNA molecule by a template-switch 5' adaptor carrying 12 random nucleotides. Each sample yielded at least 2.5 million CDR3-containing paired-end reads. First-strand cDNA was synthesized from all RNA with the Mint cDNA synthesis kit, primed by a TRBC-specific oligonucleotide. Following uracil-DNA glycosylase treatment, all cDNA underwent a first 18-cycle PCR with the universal primers M1SS and BC2_uni_R. The original methods were these. Each sample was normalized by randomly selecting 1 million high-quality reads, each carrying a distinct molecular identifier. Instead of being binned into consensus sequences, reads with shared molecular identifiers were discarded. MiTCR, run with a Q25 quality threshold and the strictest error-elimination algorithm, handled CDR3 identification, clonotype clustering and error correction. A nonparametric unseen species model with Euler transformation was used to estimate a lower bound on total TCR beta diversity. TCRdb applied fastp at Q25 and MiXCR to the public reads, then kept only in-frame beta chains. For every CDR3 protein sequence, its rows merge into one entry that carries the most common genes and DNA. None of the V and J calls come from the authors' own analysis; TCRdb made them. The sample data list roughly 1 million distinct CDR3 sequences, and under 30% of these were observed just once. Of the sample, less than 0.85% falls within the top ten clones.

The sample also formed part of further work on T cells of mothers and their children. From the second report: The donors were nine systemically healthy Caucasian individuals, made up of three mothers and their six children. cDNA synthesis consumed the entire amount of extracted RNA, loaded at around 1.5 ug RNA in each 15 ul reaction. Sample barcodes and 2-4 random nucleotides were added via the M1S primer in the second PCR. Each mother yielded over 9 million TCR beta CDR3 reads and each child roughly 3.1 million reads. Thymic selection similarly shapes TCR recombination output in related and unrelated pairs, with minor effect from inherited differences. Normalized repertoire overlap was always found to be slightly, but never significantly, higher in related mother-child pairs than in unrelated mother-child pairs. Persistent microchimeric T cell clones were not detected, at a sensitivity of 85 to 100 clones per million clonotypes. Deep NGS was used in the study to compare the TCR beta repertoires of mothers and children and to look for features that separate related mother-child pairs from unrelated individuals. The mean age was approximately 41 +/- 4 years for the mothers and around 11 +/- 4 years for the children. After adapter ligation was performed with NEBNext reagents, the libraries were sequenced on an Illumina HiSeq 2000 with 100+100 nt paired-end reads. To prevent cross-contamination, the mother and child libraries were prepared a month apart and were sequenced in separate runs. Each donor had between about 450,000 and 2,200,000 distinct TCR beta clonotypes identified. Naive TCR beta clonotypes were estimated from low-frequency clonotypes matched to each donor's FACS-determined naive share, without sorting.

The rearrangement combines TRBV4-3 with TRBJ1-5, with the D gene too uncertain to name. This TCR was sampled from a girl aged 2-15 years in good health. The specimen was blood. At the DNA level, the sequence is TGCGCCAGCAGCCAAGAAGTTAACGCGGGTAGGAAGCCCCAGCATTTT. Its translation is CASSQEVNAGRKPQHF.